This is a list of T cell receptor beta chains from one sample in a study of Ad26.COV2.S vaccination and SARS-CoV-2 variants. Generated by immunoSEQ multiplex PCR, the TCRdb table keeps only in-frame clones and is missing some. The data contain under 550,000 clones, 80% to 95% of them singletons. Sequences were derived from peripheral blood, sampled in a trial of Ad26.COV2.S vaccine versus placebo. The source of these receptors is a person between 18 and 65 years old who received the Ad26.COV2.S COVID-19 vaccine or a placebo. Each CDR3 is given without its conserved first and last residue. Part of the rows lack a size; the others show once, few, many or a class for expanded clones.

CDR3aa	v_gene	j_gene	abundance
ASSPGLAGLWNEQF	TRBV18	TRBJ2-1	-
ASSYALVGEQF	TRBV6-6	TRBJ2-1	-
ASSLGGASPLH	TRBV7-8	TRBJ1-6	-
ATRRGRTSGNTDTQY	TRBV15	TRBJ2-3	-
ASSGWGQNQETQY	TRBV5-5	TRBJ2-5	-
ASSVAEGYNEQF	TRBV9	TRBJ2-1	-
AISEPGRTSALNEQF	TRBV10-3	TRBJ2-1	-
ASSLGGSQPQH	TRBV7-2	TRBJ1-5	-
ASSRGQGGTYEQY	TRBV4-3	TRBJ2-7	few
ASSILAGANNEQF	TRBV5-1	TRBJ2-1	once
ASSEPPLAAEQF	TRBV25-1	TRBJ2-1	-
ASRSGEGEKLF	TRBV5-4	TRBJ1-4	few
ASSLEGRSIYNEQF	TRBV6-6	TRBJ2-1	-
ASIVIAGANVLT	TRBV7-9	TRBJ2-6	-
ASGLVIPPGEAF	TRBV12-5	TRBJ1-1	-
AWRYRRLAGDEQY	TRBV30	TRBJ2-7	-
ASRLAKETDTQY	TRBV6-5	TRBJ2-3	-
ASSLFAGDNYGYT	TRBV27	TRBJ1-2	-
ASSRGLTNEQF	TRBV11-2	TRBJ2-1	-
ASSLIGQGGYGYT	TRBV28	TRBJ1-2	-
ASSSAGDRGGNEQF	TRBV7-9	TRBJ2-1	-
ASSQGTGLWTGNTEAF	TRBV4-1	TRBJ1-1	-